A single sample gave rise to the 11 T cell receptor beta chains below, sequenced in a study of regulatory T cells in long-lasting Graves disease. The time point was: persistent/refractory GD, antithyroid drugs over 5 years with positive TRAb. With RNA extracted from PBMCs as input, the TCR library was made. With iRepertoire HTBI primers and Arm-PCR of CDR3 regions, TCR beta libraries were built. TCRdb called the multiplex PCR reads again in MiXCR, with one record for every CDR3 protein. Found here are roughly 400,000 distinct CDR3 sequences, roughly 23% of them singletons; the top ten hold roughly an eighth. Here the sequenced sample was peripheral blood mononuclear cells (PBMCs), taken when the disease was refractory, from a patient treated with antithyroid drugs. Receptors were obtained from a female donor with Graves disease.

The table lists this clonotype with many counts. The gene calls are TRBV29-1 and TRBJ1-1; D is ambiguous. CDR1 and CDR2 (germline): SQVTM, ANQGSEA. The V and J ends lost 3 bases and 2 bases respectively, with 7 bases between them. The CDR3 spans 12 residues. CDR3 in amino acids: CSVEVKNTEAFF. DNA for the CDR3: TGCAGCGTTGAGGTCAAAAACACTGAAGCTTTCTTT.

The chain combines TRBV6-1 with TRBJ2-5; the match to TRBD2 covers 9 bases. V shed 4 bases, J shed 5 bases, and the junction held 8 bases outside the gene matches. This CDR3 contains 15 residues. In germline, CDR1 is MNHNS, CDR2 SASEGT. In DNA, the CDR3 is TGTGCCAGCAGTGCCGTAGCGGGAGCCAGGGAGACCCAGTACTTC. Protein product: CASSAVAGARETQYF.

This clonotype was seen at least ten times. The rearrangement links TRBV28 to TRBJ2-5; D tentatively fits TRBD1 or TRBD2 (6 bases each). Trimming cost V 2 bases and J 4 bases, with 14 bases left between them. This CDR3 spans 15 amino acids. From germline, CDR1 is MDHEN and CDR2 SYDVKM. The CDR3 DNA sequence: TGTGCCAGCAGTTTACTACAAGGGGGGTCAGAGACCCAGTACTTC. As protein: CASSLLQGGSETQYF.

This sequence joins TRBV5-4 and TRBJ1-2; no clear D. Trimming left V 6 bases short and J 4 bases short, with 13 bases between. Germline values: CDR1 SGHNT, CDR2 YYREEE (reference sequence). The CDR3 runs 13 residues. DNA of the CDR3: TGTGCCAGCACTCCTGGAGGGATCTATGGCTACACCTTC. Protein sequence: CASTPGGIYGYTF.

The V call is TRBV18, the J call TRBJ2-2, with 8 bases fitting TRBD2. With 6 bases clipped from V and 0 bases from J, the junction kept 12 bases outside the gene matches. Germline loops: CDR1 KGHSH, CDR2 LQKENI. The CDR3 has 18 amino acids. CDR3 nucleotide sequence: TGTGCCAGCTCGATTGATTTACTAGCGGAGGCGAACACCGGGGAGCTGTTTTTT. As protein: CASSIDLLAEANTGELFF.

The rearrangement joins TRBV4-1 to TRBJ1-3; D remains ambiguous. V was pared by 0 bases and J by 4 bases, with 10 bases between. Germline CDR1 MGHRA, CDR2 YSYEKL. The CDR3 length is 15 residues. The CDR3 DNA reads TGCGCCAGCAGCCAAGATCAAGGGTCGGGAAACACCATATATTTT. Translating gives CASSQDQGSGNTIYF.

This clonotype was seen many times. The chain links TRBV28 to TRBJ2-3, with 12 positions matching TRBD2. J was trimmed by 6 bases and V by 2 bases; bases with no gene match: 9. Per the germline V gene, CDR1 is MDHEN and CDR2 is SYDVKM. CDR3 length: 17 amino acids. CDR3 bases: TGTGCCAGCAGTTTAAGGCTCGGACTAGCGGGATTGGATACGCAGTATTTT. This gives the protein CASSLRLGLAGLDTQYF. The full variable domain, in which reference TRBV28 and TRBJ2-3 provide the parts outside the CDR3, is DVKVTQSSRYLVKRTGEKVFLECVQDMDHENMFWYRQDPGLGLRLIYFSYDVKMKEKGDIPEGYSVSREKKERFSLILESASTNQTSMYLCASSLRLGLAGLDTQYFGPGTRLTVL.

At least ten counts were recorded for this clonotype. The chain recombines TRBV28 with TRBJ1-6, with 8 bases identical to TRBD1. Trimming cost V 6 bases and J 9 bases; bases outside gene matches: 10. The germline V gene has CDR1 MDHEN and CDR2 SYDVKM. This CDR3 has 15 amino acids. For the CDR3, the DNA is TGTGCCAGCAGCCTCCGCGGACAGGGTCGTTCACCCCTCCACTTT. Protein product: CASSLRGQGRSPLHF.

This clonotype occurred a few times. The chain couples TRBV5-6 to TRBJ1-2, with 10 positions matching TRBD1. Germline values: CDR1 SGHDT, CDR2 YYEEEE. This CDR3 has 16 amino acids. The J segment lost 4 bases and the V segment lost 4 bases, leaving 10 bases of the junction unmatched. The CDR3, as DNA: TGTGCCAGCAGCCGGGACAGGGGCTTCCTTGGCTATGGCTACACCTTC. Protein sequence: CASSRDRGFLGYGYTF.

This clonotype was counted only a few times. V and J are TRBV20-1 and TRBJ1-5; no reliable D call. V lost 0 bases to trimming and J lost 3 bases, with 9 bases between them. The CDR3 loop spans 14 amino acids. The germline V gene has CDR1 DFQATT and CDR2 SNEGSKA (reference sequence). The CDR3 DNA reads as TGCAGTGCTAGAGAAGCGGACTCCAATCAGCCCCAGCATTTT. Its translation: CSAREADSNQPQHF.

This clonotype was detected many times. The CDR3: CASSPPAGGPGGETQYF. The CDR3 nucleotides read TGTGCCAGCAGCCCCCCAGCGGGAGGCCCCGGGGGGGAGACCCAGTACTTC. The chain uses TRBV28 and TRBJ2-5, with TRBD2 matching 9 bases. Trimming at V came to 6 bases and at J to 5 bases, leaving 16 bases not matched to a gene. The CDR3 is made up of 17 amino acids. Germline CDR1 is MDHEN and CDR2 is SYDVKM.